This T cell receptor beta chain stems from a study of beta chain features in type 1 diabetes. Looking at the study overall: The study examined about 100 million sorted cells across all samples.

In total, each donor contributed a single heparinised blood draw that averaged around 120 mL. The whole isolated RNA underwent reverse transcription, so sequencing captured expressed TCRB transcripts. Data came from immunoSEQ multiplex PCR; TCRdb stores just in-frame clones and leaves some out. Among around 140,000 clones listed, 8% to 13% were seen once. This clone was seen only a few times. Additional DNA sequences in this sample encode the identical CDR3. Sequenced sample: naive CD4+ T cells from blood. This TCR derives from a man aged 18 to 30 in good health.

The CDR3 region is CASSYPSSNEQFF. In DNA, the CDR3 is TGTGCCAGCAGTTACCCCTCTTCCAATGAGCAGTTCTTC. The chain uses TRBV6-5 and TRBJ2-1; the D is unclear. V lost 2 bases and J lost 6, with 8 bases in between. This CDR3 spans 13 amino acids. Germline CDR1 is MNHEY and CDR2 is SVGAGI.